Listed below are T cell receptor beta chains from one sample, sequenced in a study of T cell responses to AZD1222 COVID-19 vaccine. Measured with immunoSEQ multiplex PCR; TCRdb has only the in-frame clones, and not every one. Of over 150,000 clones in the sample, 90% were seen once. Sequences were derived from peripheral blood, sampled on day 0 of AZD1222 vaccination. The receptors here all came from an adult in good health. Each CDR3 is given with its conserved first and last residue. D genes are given only for firm matches. Clone size is not always given. Where it is, it says once, few, many or a class for expanded clones.

DNA: TGTGCCAGCAGCTTACCCTCTAGCGGGGAGCTGTTTTTT
CDR3: CASSLPSSGELFF
V: TRBV7-2
J: TRBJ2-2
D: .
size: .

DNA: TGTGCCAGTAGCCAGGAGGGACACCTTAACTATGGCTACACCTTC
CDR3: CASSQEGHLNYGYTF
V: TRBV19
J: TRBJ1-2
D: .
size: .

DNA: TGTGCCAGCAGGCAACAGGGTTCTGGAAACACCATATATTTT
CDR3: CASRQQGSGNTIYF
V: TRBV27
J: TRBJ1-3
D: .
size: .

DNA: TGTGCCAGCAGCTTAGGAAGAGCGGGGCCCTCACCCCTCCACTTT
CDR3: CASSLGRAGPSPLHF
V: TRBV7-8
J: TRBJ1-6
D: .
size: .

DNA: TGTGCCAGTAGTTTCCAAGTAGGCCTCGGATACGAGCAGTACTTC
CDR3: CASSFQVGLGYEQYF
V: TRBV19
J: TRBJ2-7
D: .
size: .

DNA: TGTGCCAGCACGGGGCAGGCCGAGGGCAATCAGCCCCAGCATTTT
CDR3: CASTGQAEGNQPQHF
V: TRBV6-6
J: TRBJ1-5
D: .
size: .

DNA: TGTGCCAGCTCACCACTCCTGGCGGCTGAAGCTTTCTTT
CDR3: CASSPLLAAEAFF
V: TRBV18
J: TRBJ1-1
D: .
size: .

DNA: TGTGCCAGCAGCTTAGATGTGGGCAATCAGCCCCAGCATTTT
CDR3: CASSLDVGNQPQHF
V: TRBV7-2
J: TRBJ1-5
D: .
size: once

DNA: TGTGCCAGCAGCTTGGGGGGACAGGGCGGGACAGATACGCAGTATTTT
CDR3: CASSLGGQGGTDTQYF
V: TRBV5-4
J: TRBJ2-3
D: TRBD1
size: .

DNA: TGTGCCAGCAGTTACGGGACTCCCGACTCCTACGAGCAGTACTTC
CDR3: CASSYGTPDSYEQYF
V: TRBV6-5
J: TRBJ2-7
D: .
size: .

DNA: TGCGCCAGCAGTGGTTTAACAGGGGGCATCGGCTATGGCTACACCTTC
CDR3: CASSGLTGGIGYGYTF
V: TRBV10-1
J: TRBJ1-2
D: TRBD1
size: .

DNA: TGTGCCAGCAGTTACTCGCACAGCAACTATGGCTACACCTTC
CDR3: CASSYSHSNYGYTF
V: TRBV6-5
J: TRBJ1-2
D: .
size: .

DNA: TGTGCCAGCTCACCCCTGGAGGCAGATACGCAGTATTTT
CDR3: CASSPLEADTQYF
V: TRBV18
J: TRBJ2-3
D: .
size: .

DNA: TGCAGTGCTAGTCCCGGGACAACCAATTCACCCCTCCACTTT
CDR3: CSASPGTTNSPLHF
V: TRBV20-1
J: TRBJ1-6
D: .
size: .

DNA: TGTGCCAGCAGCGAAACAGAAATTAATGGGTCTGGCTACACCTTC
CDR3: CASSETEINGSGYTF
V: TRBV5-4
J: TRBJ1-2
D: .
size: .

DNA: TGTGCCAGCAGTAGGACAACTTACAATGAGCAGTTCTTC
CDR3: CASSRTTYNEQFF
V: TRBV12-3/TRBV12-4
J: TRBJ2-1
D: .
size: .

DNA: TGTGCTAGTGGTTTGGTAAGGGATACGCAGTATTTT
CDR3: CASGLVRDTQYF
V: TRBV12-5
J: TRBJ2-3
D: .
size: .

DNA: TGTGCCAGCAGTTACCGGCAGGGGGGCACCGGGGAGCTGTTTTTT
CDR3: CASSYRQGGTGELFF
V: TRBV6-2/TRBV6-3
J: TRBJ2-2
D: .
size: .

DNA: TGTGCCAGCAGTCAGACTAGCGGGGGCGCCCCGACGAACACCGGGGAGCTGTTTTTT
CDR3: CASSQTSGGAPTNTGELFF
V: TRBV6-6
J: TRBJ2-2
D: TRBD2
size: .

DNA: TGTGCCAGTAGTATATCTAGGACAGGACTTCTTCGCTACGAGCAGTACTTC
CDR3: CASSISRTGLLRYEQYF
V: TRBV19
J: TRBJ2-7
D: TRBD1
size: .

DNA: TGTGCCATCAGTGACCCCCGACAGGGCGGCAATCAGCCCCAGCATTTT
CDR3: CAISDPRQGGNQPQHF
V: TRBV10-3
J: TRBJ1-5
D: TRBD1
size: few

DNA: TGTGCCAGCAGCTTACAGCTATCGGCTAGCGGCGCCCCCTACGAGCAGTACTTC
CDR3: CASSLQLSASGAPYEQYF
V: TRBV7-2
J: TRBJ2-7
D: TRBD2
size: .

DNA: TGCAGCGTTGCCACTAGCGGGGCGGGCCGTGAGCAGTTCTTC
CDR3: CSVATSGAGREQFF
V: TRBV29-1
J: TRBJ2-1
D: TRBD2
size: .

DNA: TGTGCCAGCAGTTTGTATAGCGGGGATACCTACGAGCAGTACTTC
CDR3: CASSLYSGDTYEQYF
V: TRBV27
J: TRBJ2-7
D: TRBD2
size: many

DNA: TGCGCCAGCAGGCAGGGACAGAGGAACACTGAAGCTTTCTTT
CDR3: CASRQGQRNTEAFF
V: TRBV4-3
J: TRBJ1-1
D: TRBD1
size: once

DNA: TGTGCCAGCAGTGCCCGGGATAAGGGGGACGAGCAGTACTTC
CDR3: CASSARDKGDEQYF
V: TRBV6-2/TRBV6-3
J: TRBJ2-7
D: .
size: .

DNA: TGTGCCACCAAGAGTCAGGGGGCTACCGGGGAGCTGTTTTTT
CDR3: CATKSQGATGELFF
V: TRBV6-5
J: TRBJ2-2
D: TRBD1
size: .

DNA: TGTGCCAGTAGTATAGGCTGGGGCCAAGAGACCCAGTACTTC
CDR3: CASSIGWGQETQYF
V: TRBV19
J: TRBJ2-5
D: .
size: .

DNA: TGTGCCAGCAGCATGAGGGGAAGGGGAGGTTCACCCCTCCACTTT
CDR3: CASSMRGRGGSPLHF
V: TRBV3-1/TRBV3-2
J: TRBJ1-6
D: .
size: .

DNA: TGTGCCAGTATCATCTCCGGACGGTCGAATTCACCCCTCCACTTT
CDR3: CASIISGRSNSPLHF
V: TRBV19
J: TRBJ1-6
D: .
size: .

DNA: TGCGCCAGCAGCCAAGATCACCTAGCGGGGAACACCGGGGAGCTGTTTTTT
CDR3: CASSQDHLAGNTGELFF
V: TRBV4-3
J: TRBJ2-2
D: TRBD2
size: .

DNA: TGTGCCATCAGTGACCCCTCGCGGAGGGGAGCCGGGGAGCTGTTTTTT
CDR3: CAISDPSRRGAGELFF
V: TRBV10-3
J: TRBJ2-2
D: .
size: .

DNA: TGTGCCAGCAGCCAAACAGGGGCCTCCGAGCAGTACTTC
CDR3: CASSQTGASEQYF
V: TRBV11-2
J: TRBJ2-7
D: TRBD1
size: once

DNA: TGTGCCAGCAGCCAAGATTTAGGGGGTAACGAGCAGTACTTC
CDR3: CASSQDLGGNEQYF
V: TRBV3-1/TRBV3-2
J: TRBJ2-7
D: .
size: few